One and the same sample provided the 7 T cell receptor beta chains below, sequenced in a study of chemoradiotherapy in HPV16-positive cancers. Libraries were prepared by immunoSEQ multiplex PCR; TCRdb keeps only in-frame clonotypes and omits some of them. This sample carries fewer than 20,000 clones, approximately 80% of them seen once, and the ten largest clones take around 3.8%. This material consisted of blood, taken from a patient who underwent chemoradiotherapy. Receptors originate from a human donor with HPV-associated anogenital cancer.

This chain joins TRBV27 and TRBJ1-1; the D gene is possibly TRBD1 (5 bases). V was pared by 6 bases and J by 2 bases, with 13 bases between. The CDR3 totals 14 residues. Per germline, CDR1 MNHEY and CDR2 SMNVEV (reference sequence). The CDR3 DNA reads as TGTGCCAGCAGGATAGACAGCTCCAACACTGAAGCTTTCTTT. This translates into CASRIDSSNTEAFF.

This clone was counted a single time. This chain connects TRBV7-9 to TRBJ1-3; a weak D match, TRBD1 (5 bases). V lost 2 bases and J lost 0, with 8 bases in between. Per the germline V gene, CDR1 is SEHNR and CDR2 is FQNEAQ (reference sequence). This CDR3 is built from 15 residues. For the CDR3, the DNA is TGTGCCAGCAGCTTACCTCAGGGCTCTGGAAACACCATATATTTT. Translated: CASSLPQGSGNTIYF.

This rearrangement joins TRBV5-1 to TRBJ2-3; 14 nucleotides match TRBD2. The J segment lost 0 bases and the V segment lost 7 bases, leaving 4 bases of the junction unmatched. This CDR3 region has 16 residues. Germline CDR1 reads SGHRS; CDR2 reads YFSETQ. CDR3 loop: CASRTSGGISTDTQYF. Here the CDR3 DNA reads TGCGCCAGCCGGACTAGCGGGGGGATTAGCACAGATACGCAGTATTTT.

CDR3 in amino acids: CASSPRPNTEAFF. CDR3 DNA: TGCGCCAGCAGTCCAAGACCGAACACTGAAGCTTTCTTT. J is TRBJ1-1 and V is TRBV10-1; D not certain. There are 13 residues in the CDR3. Deletions cut 5 bases from V and 1 base from J, with 8 bases between. Germline-derived CDR1 and CDR2 are WNHNN and SYGVQD (reference sequence).

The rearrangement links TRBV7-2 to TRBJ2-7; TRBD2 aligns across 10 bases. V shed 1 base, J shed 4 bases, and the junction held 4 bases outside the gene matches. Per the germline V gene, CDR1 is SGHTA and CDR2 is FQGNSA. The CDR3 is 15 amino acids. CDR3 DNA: TGTGCCAGCAGCTTAGAAGCGGGGGGGTGGTACGAGCAGTACTTC. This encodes CASSLEAGGWYEQYF.

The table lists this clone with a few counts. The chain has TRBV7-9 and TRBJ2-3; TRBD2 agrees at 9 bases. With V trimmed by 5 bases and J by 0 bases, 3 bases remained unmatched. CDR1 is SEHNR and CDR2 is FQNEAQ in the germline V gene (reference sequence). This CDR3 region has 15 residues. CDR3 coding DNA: TGTGCCAGCAGCCATAGCGGGGGAAGCACAGATACGCAGTATTTT. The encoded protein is CASSHSGGSTDTQYF.

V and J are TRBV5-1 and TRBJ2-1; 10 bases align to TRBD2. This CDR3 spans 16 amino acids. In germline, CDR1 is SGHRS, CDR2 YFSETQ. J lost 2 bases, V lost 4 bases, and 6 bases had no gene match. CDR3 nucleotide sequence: TGCGCCAGCAGCGGTTATGGACTAGCGGCCTACAATGAGCAGTTCTTC. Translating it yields CASSGYGLAAYNEQFF. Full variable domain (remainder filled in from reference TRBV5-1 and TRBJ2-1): KAGVTQTPRYLIKTRGQQVTLSCSPISGHRSVSWYQQTPGQGLQFLFEYFSETQRNKGNFPGRFSGRQFSNSRSEMNVSTLELGDSALYLCASSGYGLAAYNEQFFGPGTRLTVL.